This T cell receptor (beta chain) was obtained from a study of blood T cell repertoires in COVID-19. Background on the study: Some COVID-19 samples were acute and others convalescent; all came from the United States, Italy and Spain. PBMCs, B-cell-depleted T cells, or T cells were the source of the cDNA or gDNA that made up the material.

Patients at the Seattle site were enrolled during active infection and followed longitudinally. Original handling: Using reference gene primer amplification, nucleated cell counts were estimated. TCRdb's table, derived via immunoSEQ multiplex PCR, lists solely in-frame clones and lacks some. V, J and clone size are those of that table, while D and trimming were read from the DNA. Found here are some 150,000 clones, over 75% of them singletons; the top ten hold roughly 8%. The trim removed 5 bases at V and 4 bases at J, leaving 11 bases unmatched. Germline assignment: CDR1 SEHNR and CDR2 FQNEAQ (reference sequence). The CDR3 runs 16 residues.

The J gene is TRBJ2-5, the V gene TRBV7-9, with TRBD1 identical over 9 bases. This receptor was obtained from a woman aged 55-69 years with COVID-19, enrolled during active disease. The sequenced material came from peripheral blood. The CDR3 sequence is CASSPGQGGRTETQYF. DNA of the CDR3: TGTGCCAGCAGCCCGGGACAGGGCGGAAGGACAGAGACCCAGTACTTC.